Below, 10 T cell receptor beta chains from the same sample are listed, as sequenced in a study of shared clonotypes between healthy human individuals. Data came from immunoSEQ multiplex PCR; TCRdb stores just in-frame clones and leaves some out. The table records 1,100,000 or so clones, 75% to 80% of them present only once. The sample was memory CD4+ T cells from PBMCs. The subset was: CD45RA-negative fraction. The receptors shown here come from a man aged 18 to 30 in good health. Some clones in this sample may be carry-over from other donors' samples.

This clone was observed a handful of times. The rearrangement uses TRBV11-3 and TRBJ2-2; weak D call: TRBD2 (6 bases). V was pared by 8 bases and J by 4 bases, with 14 bases between. CDR1 SGHNT and CDR2 YENEEA come from the germline V gene. The length of the CDR3 is 14 residues. The CDR3 protein is CASGRYNRTGELFF. CDR3 DNA sequence: TGTGCCAGCGGGAGGTATAACCGCACCGGGGAGCTGTTTTTT.

J is TRBJ1-4 and V is TRBV4-3, with D possibly TRBD1 on 5 matching bases. The germline gives CDR1 LGHNA, CDR2 YSLEER. CDR3 length: 13 residues. V lost 4 bases and J lost 4, with 7 bases in between. This chain's CDR3 is CASSRDFNEKLFF. CDR3 nucleotides: TGCGCCAGCAGCCGGGACTTTAATGAAAAACTGTTTTTT.

The V call is TRBV27, the J call TRBJ2-1; D ambiguous. Between the trimmed V and J ends, which lost 3 bases and 6 bases, there was a span of 9 bases. This CDR3 comprises 13 residues. Germline lookup yields CDR1 MNHEY and CDR2 SMNVEV (reference sequence). The CDR3 here is CASSLPTSNEQFF. The CDR3 bases are TGTGCCAGCAGTTTGCCGACTTCCAATGAGCAGTTCTTC.

The chain joins TRBV5-1 to TRBJ2-1; weak D call: TRBD2 (5 bases). Per germline, CDR1 SGHRS and CDR2 YFSETQ. V lost 2 bases and J lost 2, with 11 bases in between. The CDR3 spans 15 residues. CDR3 DNA: TGCGCCAGCAGCTTATCCGGGGAAGCCTACAATGAGCAGTTCTTC. Translated: CASSLSGEAYNEQFF.

The chain has TRBV28 and TRBJ2-3; 13 positions match TRBD2. After removal of 0 bases from V and 6 bases from J, the junction contained 9 bases not matched to a gene. Germline CDR1 MDHEN, CDR2 SYDVKM. There are 18 residues in the CDR3. The CDR3 nucleotides read TGTGCCAGCAGTTTATGGACAACTAGCGGGAGGGCCTCTGATACGCAGTATTTT. It encodes CASSLWTTSGRASDTQYF.

A word on this clone: Other DNA sequences in the same sample also yield this CDR3. The chain links TRBV18 to TRBJ2-7; TRBD2 agrees at 13 bases. J lost 7 bases, V lost 3 bases, and 0 bases had no gene match. The length of the CDR3 is 13 residues. Germline V gene data show CDR1 as KGHSH and CDR2 as LQKENI. The CDR3 here is CASSPGLAGEQYF. Here the CDR3 DNA reads TGTGCCAGCTCACCGGGACTAGCGGGAGAGCAGTACTTC.

Note on this clone: The sample holds other DNA sequences that translate to the same CDR3. Here the CDR3 reads CASSFGNQPQHF. The DNA for the CDR3 is TGTGCCAGCAGTTTCGGGAATCAGCCCCAGCATTTT. V and J are TRBV28 and TRBJ1-5; D is uncertain. V was trimmed by 3 bases and J by 4 bases, leaving 4 bases between them. The V gene's germline CDR1 is MDHEN and CDR2 SYDVKM. CDR3 size: 12 residues.

The chain has TRBV18 and TRBJ2-1; a weak D match, TRBD1 (5 bases). V lost 2 bases and J 6 bases, leaving 14 bases between the germline ends. CDR3 length: 15 amino acids. Germline V lookup: CDR1 KGHSH, CDR2 LQKENI. The chain's CDR3 is CASSPLQVLTNEQFF. CDR3 bases: TGTGCCAGCTCACCATTACAGGTTTTAACCAATGAGCAGTTCTTC.

The genes are TRBV4-1 and TRBJ2-1; 12 nucleotides agree with TRBD2. V lost 1 base, J lost 7 bases, and 8 bases stayed unmatched. From germline, CDR1 is MGHRA and CDR2 YSYEKL. The CDR3 has 17 residues. The CDR3 protein is CASSQGPASGRANEQFF. CDR3 coding DNA: TGCGCCAGCAGCCAAGGGCCGGCTAGCGGGAGGGCAAATGAGCAGTTCTTC.

The chain couples TRBV27 to TRBJ2-1; 7 bases align to TRBD1. The V segment lost 2 bases and the J segment 3 bases; nucleotides outside the gene matches: 4. Germline V gene data show CDR1 as MNHEY and CDR2 as SMNVEV (reference sequence). The length of the CDR3 is 15 residues. The CDR3 nucleotides read TGTGCCAGCAGTTTAGAGGGGGCCAACTACAATGAGCAGTTCTTC. It translates to CASSLEGANYNEQFF.